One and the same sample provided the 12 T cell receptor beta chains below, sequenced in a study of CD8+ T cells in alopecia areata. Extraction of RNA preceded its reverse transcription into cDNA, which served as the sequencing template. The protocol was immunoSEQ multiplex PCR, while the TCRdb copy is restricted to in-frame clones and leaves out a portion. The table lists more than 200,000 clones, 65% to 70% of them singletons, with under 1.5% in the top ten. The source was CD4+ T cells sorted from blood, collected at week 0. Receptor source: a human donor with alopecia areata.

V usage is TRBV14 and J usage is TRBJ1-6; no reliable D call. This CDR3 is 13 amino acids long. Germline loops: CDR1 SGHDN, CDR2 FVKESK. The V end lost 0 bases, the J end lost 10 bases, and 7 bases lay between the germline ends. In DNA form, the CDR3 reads TGTGCCAGCAGCCAAGATACGGGATCACCCCTCCACTTT. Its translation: CASSQDTGSPLHF.

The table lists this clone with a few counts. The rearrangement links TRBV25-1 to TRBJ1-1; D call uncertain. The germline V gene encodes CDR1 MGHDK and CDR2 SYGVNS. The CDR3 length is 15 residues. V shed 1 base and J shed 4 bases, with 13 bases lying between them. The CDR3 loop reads CASSEFRGGSTEAFF. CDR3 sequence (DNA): TGTGCCAGCAGTGAATTCCGTGGAGGGAGCACTGAAGCTTTCTTT.

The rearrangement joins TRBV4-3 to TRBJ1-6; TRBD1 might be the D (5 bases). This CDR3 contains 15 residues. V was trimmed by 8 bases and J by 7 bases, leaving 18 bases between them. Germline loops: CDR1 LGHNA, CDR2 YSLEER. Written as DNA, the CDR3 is TGCGCCAGCTCAGCGGTAACAGGAATCAATTCACCCCTCCACTTT. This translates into CASSAVTGINSPLHF.

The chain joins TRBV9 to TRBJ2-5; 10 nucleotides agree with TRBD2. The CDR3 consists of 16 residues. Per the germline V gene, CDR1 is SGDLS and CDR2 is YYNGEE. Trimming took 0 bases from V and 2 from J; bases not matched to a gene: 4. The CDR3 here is CASSVGVSGGQETQYF. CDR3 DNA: TGTGCCAGCAGCGTAGGGGTTAGCGGGGGGCAAGAGACCCAGTACTTC.

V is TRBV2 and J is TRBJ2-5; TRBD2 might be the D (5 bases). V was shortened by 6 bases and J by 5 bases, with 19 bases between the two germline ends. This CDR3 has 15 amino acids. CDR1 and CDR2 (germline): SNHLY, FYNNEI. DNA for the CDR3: TGTGCCAGCAGCCCCCCCGGGATCGGATGGGAGACCCAGTACTTC. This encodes CASSPPGIGWETQYF.

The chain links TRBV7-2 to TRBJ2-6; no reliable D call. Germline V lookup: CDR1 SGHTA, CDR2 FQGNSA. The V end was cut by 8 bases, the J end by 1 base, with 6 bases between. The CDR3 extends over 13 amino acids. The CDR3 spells CASGPSGANVLTF. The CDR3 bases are TGTGCCAGCGGACCATCTGGGGCCAACGTCCTGACTTTC.

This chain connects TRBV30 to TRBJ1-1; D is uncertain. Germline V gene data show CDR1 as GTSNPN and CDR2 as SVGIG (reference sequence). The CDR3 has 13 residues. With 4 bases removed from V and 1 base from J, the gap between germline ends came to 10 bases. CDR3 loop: CAWKGSWNTEAFF. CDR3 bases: TGTGCCTGGAAAGGGTCTTGGAACACTGAAGCTTTCTTT.

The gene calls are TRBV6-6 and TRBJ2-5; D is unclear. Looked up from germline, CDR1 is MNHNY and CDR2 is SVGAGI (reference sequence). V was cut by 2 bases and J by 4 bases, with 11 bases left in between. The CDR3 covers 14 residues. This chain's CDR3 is CASSYDFSLETQYF. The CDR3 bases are TGTGCCAGCAGTTACGACTTTTCTTTAGAGACCCAGTACTTC.

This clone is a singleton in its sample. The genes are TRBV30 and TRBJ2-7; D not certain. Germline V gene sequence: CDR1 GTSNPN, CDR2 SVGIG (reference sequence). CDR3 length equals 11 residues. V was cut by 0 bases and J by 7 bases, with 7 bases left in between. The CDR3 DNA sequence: TGTGCCTGGAGTGTTCTAAGGGAGCAGTACTTC. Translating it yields CAWSVLREQYF. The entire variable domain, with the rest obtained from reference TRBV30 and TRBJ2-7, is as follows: SQTIHQWPATLVQPVGSPLSLECTVEGTSNPNLYWYRQAAGRGLQLLFYSVGIGQISSEVPQNLSASRPQDRQFILSSKKLLLSDSGFYLCAWSVLREQYFGPGTRLTVT.

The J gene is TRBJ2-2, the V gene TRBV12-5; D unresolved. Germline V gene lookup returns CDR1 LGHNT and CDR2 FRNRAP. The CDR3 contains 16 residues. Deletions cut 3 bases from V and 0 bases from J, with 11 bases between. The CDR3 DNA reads TGTGCTAGTGGTTTAAATCCCCAGTCGAACACCGGGGAGCTGTTTTTT. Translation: CASGLNPQSNTGELFF.

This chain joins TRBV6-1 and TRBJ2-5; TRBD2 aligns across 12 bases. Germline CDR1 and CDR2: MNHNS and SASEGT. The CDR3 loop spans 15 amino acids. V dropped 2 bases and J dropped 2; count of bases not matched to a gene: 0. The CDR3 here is CASSELAGGQETQYF. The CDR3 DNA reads TGTGCCAGCAGTGAACTAGCGGGGGGGCAAGAGACCCAGTACTTC.

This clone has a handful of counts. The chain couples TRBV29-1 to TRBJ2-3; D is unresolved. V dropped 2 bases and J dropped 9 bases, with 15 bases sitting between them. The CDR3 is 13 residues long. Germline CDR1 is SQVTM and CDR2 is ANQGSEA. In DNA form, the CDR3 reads TGCAGCGTTGAAAGGGTAGAAGGATCCACGCAGTATTTT. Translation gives CSVERVEGSTQYF.